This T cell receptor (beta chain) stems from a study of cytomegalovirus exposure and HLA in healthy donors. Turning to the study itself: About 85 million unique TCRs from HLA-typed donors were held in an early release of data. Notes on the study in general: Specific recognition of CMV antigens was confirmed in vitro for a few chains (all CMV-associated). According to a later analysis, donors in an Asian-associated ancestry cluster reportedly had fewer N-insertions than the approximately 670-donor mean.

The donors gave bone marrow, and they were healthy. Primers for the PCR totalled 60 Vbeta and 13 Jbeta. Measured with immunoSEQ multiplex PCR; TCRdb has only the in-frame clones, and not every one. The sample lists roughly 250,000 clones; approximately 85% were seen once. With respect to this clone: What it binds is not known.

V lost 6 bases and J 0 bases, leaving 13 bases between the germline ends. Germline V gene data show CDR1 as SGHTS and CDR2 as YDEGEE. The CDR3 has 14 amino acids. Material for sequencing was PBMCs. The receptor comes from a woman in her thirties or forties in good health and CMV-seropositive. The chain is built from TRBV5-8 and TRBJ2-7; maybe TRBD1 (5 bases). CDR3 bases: TGTGCCAGCACCCCAATCGACAGCTCCTACGAGCAGTACTTC. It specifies CASTPIDSSYEQYF. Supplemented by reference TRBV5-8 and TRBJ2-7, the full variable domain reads EAGVTQSPTHLIKTRGQQATLRCSPISGHTSVYWYQQALGLGLQFLLWYDEGEERNRGNFPPRFSGRQFPNYSSELNVNALELEDSALYLCASTPIDSSYEQYFGPGTRLTVT.